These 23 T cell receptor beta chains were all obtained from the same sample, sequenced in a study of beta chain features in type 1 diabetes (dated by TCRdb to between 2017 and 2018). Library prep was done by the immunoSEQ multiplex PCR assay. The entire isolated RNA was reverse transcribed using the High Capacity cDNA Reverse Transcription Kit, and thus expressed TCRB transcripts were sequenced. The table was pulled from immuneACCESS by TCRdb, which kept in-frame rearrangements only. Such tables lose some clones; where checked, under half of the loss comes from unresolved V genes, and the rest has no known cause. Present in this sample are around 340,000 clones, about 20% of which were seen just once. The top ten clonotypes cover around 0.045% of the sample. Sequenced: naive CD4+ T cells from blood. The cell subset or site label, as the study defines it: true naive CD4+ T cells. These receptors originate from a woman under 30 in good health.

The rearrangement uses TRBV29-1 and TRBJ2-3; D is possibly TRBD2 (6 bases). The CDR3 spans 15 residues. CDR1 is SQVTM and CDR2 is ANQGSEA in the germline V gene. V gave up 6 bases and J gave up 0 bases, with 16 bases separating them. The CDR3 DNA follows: TGCAGCGTGACTAGGACTTTGGGAAGCACAGATACGCAGTATTTT. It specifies CSVTRTLGSTDTQYF.

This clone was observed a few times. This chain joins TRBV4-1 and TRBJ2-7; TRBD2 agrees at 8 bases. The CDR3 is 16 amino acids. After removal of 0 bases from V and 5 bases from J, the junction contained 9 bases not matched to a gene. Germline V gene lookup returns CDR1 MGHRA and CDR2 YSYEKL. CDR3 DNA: TGCGCCAGCAGCCAAGAAGGCGGGAGGCCGGGGAACGAGCAGTACTTC. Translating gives CASSQEGGRPGNEQYF.

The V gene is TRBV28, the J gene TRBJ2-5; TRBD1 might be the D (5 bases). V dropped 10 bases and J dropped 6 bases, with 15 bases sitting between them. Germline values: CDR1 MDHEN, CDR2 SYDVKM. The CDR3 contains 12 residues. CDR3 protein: CATLGQGQTQYF. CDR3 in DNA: TGTGCCACCTTGGGGCAGGGCCAGACCCAGTACTTC.

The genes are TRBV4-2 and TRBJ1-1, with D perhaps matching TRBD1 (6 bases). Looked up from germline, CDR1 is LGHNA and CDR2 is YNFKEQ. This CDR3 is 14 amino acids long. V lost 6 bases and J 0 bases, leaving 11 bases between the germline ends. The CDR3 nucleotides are TGTGCCAGCAGGCCAGGGGTATTGAACACTGAAGCTTTCTTT. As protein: CASRPGVLNTEAFF.

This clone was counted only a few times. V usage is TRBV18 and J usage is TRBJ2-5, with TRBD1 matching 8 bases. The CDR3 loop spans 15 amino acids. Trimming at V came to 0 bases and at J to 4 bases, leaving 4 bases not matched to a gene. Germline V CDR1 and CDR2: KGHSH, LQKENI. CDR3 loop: CASSPPGQVGETQYF. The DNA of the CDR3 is TGTGCCAGCTCACCACCGGGACAGGTTGGAGAGACCCAGTACTTC.

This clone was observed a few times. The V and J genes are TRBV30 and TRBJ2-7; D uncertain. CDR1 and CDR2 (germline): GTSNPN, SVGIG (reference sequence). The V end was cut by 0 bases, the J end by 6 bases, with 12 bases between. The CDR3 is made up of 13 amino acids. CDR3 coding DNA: TGTGCCTGGAGTGTAAACAGAAACTCCGAGCAGTACTTC. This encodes CAWSVNRNSEQYF.

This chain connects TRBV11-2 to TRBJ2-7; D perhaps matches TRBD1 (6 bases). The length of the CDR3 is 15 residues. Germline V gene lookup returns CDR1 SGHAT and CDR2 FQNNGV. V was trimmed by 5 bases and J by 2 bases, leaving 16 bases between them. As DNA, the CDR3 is TGTGCCAGCAGCAACACCAGGGGTTTCCCCTACGAGCAGTACTTC. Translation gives CASSNTRGFPYEQYF.

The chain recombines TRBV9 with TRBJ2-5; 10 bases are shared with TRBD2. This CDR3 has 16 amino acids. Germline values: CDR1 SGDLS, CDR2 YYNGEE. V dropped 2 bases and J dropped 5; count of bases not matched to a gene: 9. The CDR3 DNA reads TGTGCCAGCAGCGTTAACCTAGCGGGAGATCGGGAGACCCAGTACTTC. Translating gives CASSVNLAGDRETQYF.

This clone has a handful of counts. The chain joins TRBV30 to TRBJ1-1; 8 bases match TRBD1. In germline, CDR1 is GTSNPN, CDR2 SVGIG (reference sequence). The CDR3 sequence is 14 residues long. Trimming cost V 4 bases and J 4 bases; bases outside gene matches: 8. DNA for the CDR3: TGTGCCTGGACTTCAGGGGGCTCGGGCACTGAAGCTTTCTTT. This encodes CAWTSGGSGTEAFF.

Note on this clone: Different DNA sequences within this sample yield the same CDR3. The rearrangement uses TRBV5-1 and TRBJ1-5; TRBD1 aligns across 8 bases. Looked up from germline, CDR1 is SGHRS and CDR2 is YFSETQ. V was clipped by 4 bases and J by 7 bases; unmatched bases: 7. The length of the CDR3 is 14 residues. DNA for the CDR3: TGCGCCAGCAGCCCCGGACAGGGTGGGCAGCCCCAGCATTTT. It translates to CASSPGQGGQPQHF.

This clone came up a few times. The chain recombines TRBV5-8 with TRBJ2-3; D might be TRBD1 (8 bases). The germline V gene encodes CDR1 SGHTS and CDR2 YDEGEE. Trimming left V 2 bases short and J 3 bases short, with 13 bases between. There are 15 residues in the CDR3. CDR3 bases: TGTGCCAGCAGCTTACAGGGGGGGCGGACAGATACGCAGTATTTT. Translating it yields CASSLQGGRTDTQYF.

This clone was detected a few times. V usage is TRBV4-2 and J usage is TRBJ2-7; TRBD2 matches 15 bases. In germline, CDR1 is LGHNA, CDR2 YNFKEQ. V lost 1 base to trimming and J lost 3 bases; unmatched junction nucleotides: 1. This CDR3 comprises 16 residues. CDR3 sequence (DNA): TGTGCCAGCAGCCAAGGGACTAGCGGGGGGGACTACGAGCAGTACTTC. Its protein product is CASSQGTSGGDYEQYF.

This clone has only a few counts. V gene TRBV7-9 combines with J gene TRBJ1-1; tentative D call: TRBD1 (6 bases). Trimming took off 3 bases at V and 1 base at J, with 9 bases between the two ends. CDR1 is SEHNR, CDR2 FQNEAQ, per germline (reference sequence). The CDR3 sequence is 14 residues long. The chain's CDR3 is CASSFGGANTEAFF. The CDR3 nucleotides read TGTGCCAGCAGCTTCGGGGGGGCGAACACTGAAGCTTTCTTT.

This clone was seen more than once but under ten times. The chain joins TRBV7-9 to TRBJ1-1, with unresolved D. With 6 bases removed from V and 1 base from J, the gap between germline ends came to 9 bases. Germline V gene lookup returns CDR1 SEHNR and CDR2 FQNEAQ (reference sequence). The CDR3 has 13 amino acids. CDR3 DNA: TGTGCCAGCAGTCAACAGCCGAACACTGAAGCTTTCTTT. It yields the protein CASSQQPNTEAFF.

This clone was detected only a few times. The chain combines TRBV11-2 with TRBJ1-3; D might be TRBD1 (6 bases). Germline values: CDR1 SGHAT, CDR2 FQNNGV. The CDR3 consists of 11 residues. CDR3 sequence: CAGGSGNTIYF. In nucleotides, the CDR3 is TGTGCAGGGGGTAGTGGAAACACCATATATTTT.

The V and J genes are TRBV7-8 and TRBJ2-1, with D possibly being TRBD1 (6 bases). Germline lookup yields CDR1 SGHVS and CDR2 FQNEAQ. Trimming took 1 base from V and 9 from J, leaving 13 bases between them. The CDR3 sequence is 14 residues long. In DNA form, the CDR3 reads TGTGCCAGCAGCTTAGATGGACAGAGGCGTGAGCAGTTCTTC. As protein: CASSLDGQRREQFF.

This CDR3 is CASSREGAEQYF. Here the CDR3 DNA reads TGTGCCAGCTCACGAGAGGGAGCCGAGCAGTACTTC. The J gene is TRBJ2-7, the V gene TRBV18, with D possibly TRBD2 on 5 matching bases. There are 12 residues in the CDR3. Germline lookup yields CDR1 KGHSH and CDR2 LQKENI. V lost 4 bases and J lost 6, with 10 bases in between.

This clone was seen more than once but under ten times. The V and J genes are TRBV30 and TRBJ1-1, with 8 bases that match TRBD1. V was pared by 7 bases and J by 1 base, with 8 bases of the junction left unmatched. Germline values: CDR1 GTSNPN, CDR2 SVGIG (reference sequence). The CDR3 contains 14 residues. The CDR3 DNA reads TGTGCCTTGCGGACAGGGAGGTGGAACACTGAAGCTTTCTTT. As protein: CALRTGRWNTEAFF.

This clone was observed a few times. In DNA, the CDR3 is TGTGCCTGGAGACCAGCGGGGGGGAGCAACGAGCAGTACTTC. This gives the protein CAWRPAGGSNEQYF. The chain recombines TRBV30 with TRBJ2-7; TRBD2 agrees at 10 bases. Germline V gene lookup returns CDR1 GTSNPN and CDR2 SVGIG (reference sequence). This CDR3 spans 14 amino acids. The J segment lost 5 bases and the V segment lost 3 bases, leaving 7 bases of the junction unmatched.

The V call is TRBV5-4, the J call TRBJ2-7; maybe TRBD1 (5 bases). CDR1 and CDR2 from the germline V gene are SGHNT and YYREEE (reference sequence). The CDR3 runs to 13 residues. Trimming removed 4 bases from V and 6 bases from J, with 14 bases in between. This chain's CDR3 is CASSAVDSREQYF. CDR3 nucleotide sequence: TGTGCCAGCAGCGCCGTCGACAGCCGCGAGCAGTACTTC.

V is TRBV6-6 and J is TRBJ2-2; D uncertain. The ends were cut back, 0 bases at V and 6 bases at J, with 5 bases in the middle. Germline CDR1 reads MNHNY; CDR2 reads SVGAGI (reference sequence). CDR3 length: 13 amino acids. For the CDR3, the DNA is TGTGCCAGCAGTTACTCGGGCTCCGGGGAGCTGTTTTTT. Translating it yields CASSYSGSGELFF.

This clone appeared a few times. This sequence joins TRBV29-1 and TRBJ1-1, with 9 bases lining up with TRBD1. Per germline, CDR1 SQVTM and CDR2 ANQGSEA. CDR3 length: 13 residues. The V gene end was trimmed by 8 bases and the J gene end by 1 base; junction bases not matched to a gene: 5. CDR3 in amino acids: CSTGGGRNTEAFF. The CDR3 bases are TGCAGCACAGGGGGCGGAAGGAACACTGAAGCTTTCTTT.

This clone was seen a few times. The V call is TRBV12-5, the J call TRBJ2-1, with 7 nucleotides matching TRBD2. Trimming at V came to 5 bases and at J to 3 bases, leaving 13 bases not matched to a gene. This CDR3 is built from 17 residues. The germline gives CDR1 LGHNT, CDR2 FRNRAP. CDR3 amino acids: CASGPGRFASGYNEQFF. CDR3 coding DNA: TGTGCTAGTGGTCCCGGGAGGTTCGCGTCGGGCTACAATGAGCAGTTCTTC.